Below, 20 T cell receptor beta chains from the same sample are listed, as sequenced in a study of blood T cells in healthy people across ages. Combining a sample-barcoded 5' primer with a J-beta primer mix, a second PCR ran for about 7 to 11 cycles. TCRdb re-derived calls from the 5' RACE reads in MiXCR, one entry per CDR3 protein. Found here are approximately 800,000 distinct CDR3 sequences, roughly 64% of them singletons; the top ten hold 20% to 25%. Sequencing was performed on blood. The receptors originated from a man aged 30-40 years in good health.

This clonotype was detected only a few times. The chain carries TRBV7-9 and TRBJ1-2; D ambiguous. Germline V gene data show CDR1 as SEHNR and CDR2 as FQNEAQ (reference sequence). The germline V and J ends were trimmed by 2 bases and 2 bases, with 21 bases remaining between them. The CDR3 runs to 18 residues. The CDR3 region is CASSLRASGVRDNYGYTF. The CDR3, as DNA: TGTGCCAGCAGCTTAAGGGCGTCCGGGGTGAGAGACAACTATGGCTACACCTTC. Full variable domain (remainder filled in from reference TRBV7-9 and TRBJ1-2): DTGVSQNPRHKITKRGQNVTFRCDPISEHNRLYWYRQTLGQGPEFLTYFQNEAQLEKSRLLSDRFSAERPKGSFSTLEIQRTEQGDSAMYLCASSLRASGVRDNYGYTFGSGTRLTVV.

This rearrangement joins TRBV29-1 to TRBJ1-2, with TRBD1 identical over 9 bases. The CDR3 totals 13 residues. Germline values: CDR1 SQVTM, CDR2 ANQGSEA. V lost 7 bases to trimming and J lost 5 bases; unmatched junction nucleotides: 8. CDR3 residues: CSDQGQGHYGYTF. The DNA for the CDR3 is TGCAGCGACCAGGGACAGGGACATTATGGCTACACCTTC.

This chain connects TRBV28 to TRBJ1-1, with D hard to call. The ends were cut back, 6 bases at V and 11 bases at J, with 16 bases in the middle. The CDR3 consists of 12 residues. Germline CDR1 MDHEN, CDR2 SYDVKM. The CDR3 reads CASSSPDGRAFF. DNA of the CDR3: TGTGCCAGCAGCTCGCCCGACGGGAGGGCTTTCTTT.

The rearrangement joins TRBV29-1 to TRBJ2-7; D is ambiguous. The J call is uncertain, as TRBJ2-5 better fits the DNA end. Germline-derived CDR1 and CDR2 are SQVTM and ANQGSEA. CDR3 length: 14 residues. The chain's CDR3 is CSVEGGGVGETQYF. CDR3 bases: TGCAGCGTTGAAGGTGGCGGTGTGGGAGAGACCCAGTACTTC.

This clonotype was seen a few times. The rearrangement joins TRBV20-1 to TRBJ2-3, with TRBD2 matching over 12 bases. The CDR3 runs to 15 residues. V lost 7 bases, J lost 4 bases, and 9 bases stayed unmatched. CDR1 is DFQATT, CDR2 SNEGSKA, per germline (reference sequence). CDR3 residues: CSVVRTSGNSDTQYF. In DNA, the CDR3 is TGCAGTGTGGTGAGGACTAGCGGGAATTCAGATACGCAGTATTTT.

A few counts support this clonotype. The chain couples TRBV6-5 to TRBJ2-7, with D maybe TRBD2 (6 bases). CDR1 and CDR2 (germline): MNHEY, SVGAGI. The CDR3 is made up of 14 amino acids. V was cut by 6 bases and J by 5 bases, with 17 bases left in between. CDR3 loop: CASRRGEVSHEQYF. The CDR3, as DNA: TGTGCCAGCAGACGTGGGGAGGTGTCCCACGAGCAGTACTTC.

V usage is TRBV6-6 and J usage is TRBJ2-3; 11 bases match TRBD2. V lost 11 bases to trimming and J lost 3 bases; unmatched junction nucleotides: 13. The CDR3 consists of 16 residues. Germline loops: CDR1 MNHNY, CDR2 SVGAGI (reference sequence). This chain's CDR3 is CAGGRDLAGGTDTQYF. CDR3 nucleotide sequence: TGTGCCGGCGGACGCGACCTAGCGGGGGGTACAGATACGCAGTATTTT.

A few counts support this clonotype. The CDR3 sequence is CSARWASSTDTQYF. CDR3 DNA: TGCAGTGCCCGATGGGCGTCTAGCACAGATACGCAGTATTTT. The chain links TRBV20-1 to TRBJ2-3, with D hard to call. Germline assignment: CDR1 DFQATT and CDR2 SNEGSKA (reference sequence). The CDR3 extends over 14 amino acids. V was shortened by 6 bases and J by 0 bases, with 13 bases between the two germline ends.

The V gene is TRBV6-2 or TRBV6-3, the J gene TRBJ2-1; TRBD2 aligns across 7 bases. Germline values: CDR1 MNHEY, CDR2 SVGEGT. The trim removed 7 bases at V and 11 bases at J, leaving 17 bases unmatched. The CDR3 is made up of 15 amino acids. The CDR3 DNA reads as TGTGCCAGCACCCCAACAGGCGGGAGCCGGGCCAAGCAGTTCTTC. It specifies CASTPTGGSRAKQFF.

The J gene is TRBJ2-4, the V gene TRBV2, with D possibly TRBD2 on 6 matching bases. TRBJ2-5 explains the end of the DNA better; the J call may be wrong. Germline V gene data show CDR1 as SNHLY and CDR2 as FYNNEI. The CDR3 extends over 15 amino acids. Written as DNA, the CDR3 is TGTGCCAGCAGTGTCGTGACTAGGGGTAGGGAGACCCAGTACTTC. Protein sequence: CASSVVTRGRETQYF.

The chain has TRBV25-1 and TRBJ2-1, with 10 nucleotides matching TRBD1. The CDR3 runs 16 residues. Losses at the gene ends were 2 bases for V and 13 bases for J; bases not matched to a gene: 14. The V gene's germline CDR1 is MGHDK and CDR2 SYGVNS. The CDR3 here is CASSETGTGVRETQFF. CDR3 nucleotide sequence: TGTGCCAGCAGTGAAACCGGGACAGGGGTAAGAGAGACCCAGTTCTTC.

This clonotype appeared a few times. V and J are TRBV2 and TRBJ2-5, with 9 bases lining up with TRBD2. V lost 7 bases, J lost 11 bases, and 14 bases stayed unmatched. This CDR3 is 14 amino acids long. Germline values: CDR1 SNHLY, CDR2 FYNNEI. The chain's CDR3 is CASTLGREGHEQYF. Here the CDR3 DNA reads TGTGCCAGCACCCTGGGGCGGGAGGGACATGAGCAGTACTTC.

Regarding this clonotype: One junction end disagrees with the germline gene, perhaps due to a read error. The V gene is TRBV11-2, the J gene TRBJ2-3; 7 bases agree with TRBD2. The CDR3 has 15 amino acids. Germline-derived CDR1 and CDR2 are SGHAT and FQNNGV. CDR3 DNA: TGTGCCAGCTGCTTAGTTGCGGGGGTGGGTGATACGCAGTATTTT. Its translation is CASCLVAGVGDTQYF.

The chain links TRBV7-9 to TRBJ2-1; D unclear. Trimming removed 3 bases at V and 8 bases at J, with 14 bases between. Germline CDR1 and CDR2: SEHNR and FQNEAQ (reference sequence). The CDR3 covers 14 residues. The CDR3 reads CASSFGFRADEQFF. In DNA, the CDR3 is TGTGCCAGCAGCTTTGGGTTCCGGGCGGATGAGCAGTTCTTC. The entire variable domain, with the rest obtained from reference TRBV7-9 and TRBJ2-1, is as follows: DTGVSQNPRHKITKRGQNVTFRCDPISEHNRLYWYRQTLGQGPEFLTYFQNEAQLEKSRLLSDRFSAERPKGSFSTLEIQRTEQGDSAMYLCASSFGFRADEQFFGPGTRLTVL.

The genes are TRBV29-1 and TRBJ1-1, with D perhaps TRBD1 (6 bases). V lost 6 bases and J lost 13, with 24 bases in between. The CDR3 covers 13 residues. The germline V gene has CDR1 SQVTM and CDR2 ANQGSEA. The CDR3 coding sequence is TGCAGCGTCAGGGGAATCAACCGGGACGGAATTTTCTTT. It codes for CSVRGINRDGIFF.

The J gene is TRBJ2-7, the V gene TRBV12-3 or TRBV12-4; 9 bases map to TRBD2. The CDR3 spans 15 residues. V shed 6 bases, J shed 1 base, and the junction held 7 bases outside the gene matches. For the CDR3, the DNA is TGTGCCAGCAGGCCCGGGACTAGCACTTCCTACGAGCAGTACTTC. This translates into CASRPGTSTSYEQYF.

The CDR3 DNA reads as TGTGCCAGCAGCTTGGTCCCGGGGACGACCTCGGGCACGAACACTGAAGCTTTCTTT. It specifies CASSLVPGTTSGTNTEAFF. The rearrangement uses TRBV5-4 and TRBJ1-1; weak D call: TRBD1 (5 bases). Trimming took 0 bases from V and 1 from J, leaving 22 bases between them. CDR3 length: 19 residues. In germline, CDR1 is SGHNT, CDR2 YYREEE (reference sequence). Using reference TRBV5-4 and TRBJ1-1 for the parts outside the CDR3, the full variable domain is ETGVTQSPTHLIKTRGQQVTLRCSSQSGHNTVSWYQQALGQGPQFIFQYYREEENGRGNFPPRFSGLQFPNYSSELNVNALELDDSALYLCASSLVPGTTSGTNTEAFFGQGTRLTVV.

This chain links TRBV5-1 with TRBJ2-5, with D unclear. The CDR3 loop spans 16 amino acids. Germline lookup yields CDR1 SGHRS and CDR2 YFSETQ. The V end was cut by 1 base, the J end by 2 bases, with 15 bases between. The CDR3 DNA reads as TGCGCCAGCAGCTTGTCAGTTTCGGTCAGGCAAGAGACCCAGTACTTC. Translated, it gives CASSLSVSVRQETQYF.

CDR3 in amino acids: CASSTRQRVVTGELFF. CDR3 sequence (DNA): TGTGCCAGCAGCACGAGACAGAGGGTCGTCACCGGGGAGCTGTTTTTT. The rearrangement links TRBV9 to TRBJ2-2, with D perhaps assigned TRBD1 or TRBD2 (5 bases each). V lost 4 bases to trimming and J lost 4 bases, with 17 bases between them. Germline V gene data show CDR1 as SGDLS and CDR2 as YYNGEE. The CDR3 is made up of 16 amino acids.

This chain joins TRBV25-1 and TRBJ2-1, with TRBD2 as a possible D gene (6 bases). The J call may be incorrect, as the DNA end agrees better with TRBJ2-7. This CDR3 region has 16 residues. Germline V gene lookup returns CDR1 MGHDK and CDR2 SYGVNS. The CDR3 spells CASSEWGGSDYNEQYF. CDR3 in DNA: TGTGCCAGCAGTGAATGGGGAGGTAGCGATTACAATGAGCAGTACTTC.